Included here is one TCR beta chain sequence, with context. The record originates from a study of T cell changes during pregnancy in multiple sclerosis. The method was immunoSEQ multiplex PCR; TCRdb's version includes in-frame clones alone and lacks a portion of them. The sample contains 45,000 to 55,000 clones, about 90% of which appear only once. This sequence originates from a female donor with multiple sclerosis, enrolled in a pregnancy study. The sample here was CD4+ T cells from peripheral blood mononuclear cells, taken in the second trimester of pregnancy.

The CDR3 protein is CASSRDSAHLLNYGYTF. Written as DNA, the CDR3 is TGTGCCAGCAGCCGCGACAGTGCACACCTTCTTAACTATGGCTACACCTTC. The V gene is TRBV5-6, the J gene TRBJ1-2, with a tentative D call TRBD1 (5 bases). The V gene's germline CDR1 is SGHDT and CDR2 YYEEEE. This CDR3 spans 17 amino acids. V lost 4 bases and J 1 base, leaving 20 bases between the germline ends.